These T cell receptor beta chains were read from a single sample in a study of metastatic and nonmetastatic thyroid tumors. TCRdb reprocessed the PCR reads using MiXCR. The sample includes about 7,800 clones, roughly two fifths seen only once; the top ten take roughly 40%. The specimen was tumor tissue. The receptors originated from a female donor with papillary thyroid cancer or a benign thyroid nodule (not recorded which). Some clones in this sample may be carry-over from other donors' samples. CDR3s include the opening cysteine and the closing phenylalanine or tryptophan. The D gene is left open where the match is weak. Rows may omit the clone size; those that give it use once, few, many or a size class.

j_call	d_call	v_call	clone_size	cdr3_nt	cdr3_aa
TRBJ1-2	.	TRBV24-1	.	TGTGCCACCCAAAGCCGATTTGGCTACACCTTC	CATQSRFGYTF
TRBJ2-3	.	TRBV6-1	.	TGTGCCAGCAGTGAAATCCTTACGGGAATCAGCACAGATACGCAGTATTTT	CASSEILTGISTDTQYF
TRBJ1-2	TRBD1	TRBV30	few	TGTGCCTGGATGGTTGGGGCCGGGACAGGCCTTCAGGGGGACTATGGCTACACCTTC	CAWMVGAGTGLQGDYGYTF
TRBJ2-7	TRBD1	TRBV2	medium-sized	TGTGCCAGTCGACAGGGGGCGGGGGAGCAGTACTTC	CASRQGAGEQYF
TRBJ2-3	TRBD2	TRBV12-3/TRBV12-4	medium-sized	TGTGCCAGCAGTTATAGCGGGTCTAGCACAGATACGCAGTATTTT	CASSYSGSSTDTQYF
TRBJ2-5	.	TRBV27	medium-sized	TGTGCCAGCAGAACGCTGGAAGCGGCGGGCCAAGAGACCCAGTACTTC	CASRTLEAAGQETQYF
TRBJ2-7	TRBD2	TRBV6-1	.	TGTGCCAGCACCGCTACTAGCGGGAGTATCTACGAGCAGTACTTC	CASTATSGSIYEQYF
TRBJ1-1	.	TRBV20-1	medium-sized	TGCAGTGCTAGACACAACAGACACACTGAAGCTTTCTTT	CSARHNRHTEAFF
TRBJ2-3	TRBD2	TRBV9	many	TGTGCCAGCAGCGTAGGGGGACTAGCGGATACGCAGTATTTT	CASSVGGLADTQYF
TRBJ2-5	.	TRBV12-3/TRBV12-4	.	TGTGCCAGCAGTTTATGGGAGTCAGAGACCCAGTACTTC	CASSLWESETQYF
TRBJ2-1	TRBD2	TRBV6-1	.	TGTGCCAGCAGACTAGCGGGATACAATGAGCAGTTCTTC	CASRLAGYNEQFF
TRBJ2-3	.	TRBV2	few	TGTGCCAGCAGTGGACTTCACACAGATACGCAGTATTTT	CASSGLHTDTQYF
TRBJ2-3	.	TRBV5-6	few	TGTGCCAGCAGCTTTATGCGGTACACAGATACGTATTATTTT	CASSFMRYTDTYYF
TRBJ2-1	TRBD1	TRBV27	few	TGTGCCAGCAGGATCAGTGGGACAGGGGTCTACAATGAGCAGTTCTTC	CASRISGTGVYNEQFF
TRBJ2-5	.	TRBV28	many	TGTGCCAGCGGTCTAAAGGGTCACCAAGAGACCCAGTACTTC	CASGLKGHQETQYF
TRBJ2-7	.	TRBV27	medium-sized	TGTGCCAGCAGGCCGGGACGCAACTCGTTCTACGAGCAGTACTTC	CASRPGRNSFYEQYF
TRBJ1-3	.	TRBV28	few	TGTGCCAGCAGTTTAGAGTACGTGCCTGGAAACACCATATATTTT	CASSLEYVPGNTIYF
TRBJ2-3	TRBD1	TRBV20-1	.	TGCAGTGCGAGCCGACAGGGGGCATCTGGTACGCAGTATTTT	CSASRQGASGTQYF
TRBJ2-7	TRBD2	TRBV5-1	.	TGCGCCAGCAGCATAGGGACTAGCGGGATGAGAGCCGGCTACGAGCAGTACTTC	CASSIGTSGMRAGYEQYF
TRBJ2-3	.	TRBV28	.	TGTGCCAGCAGTTACATTAGCGGCCGGGCGGAAGATACGCAGTATTTT	CASSYISGRAEDTQYF
TRBJ2-1	.	TRBV15	few	TGTGCCACCAGCAGAGACGCGGGTGGTTCGGCGAATGAGCAGTTCTTC	CATSRDAGGSANEQFF
TRBJ2-5	TRBD2	TRBV20-1	few	TGCAGTGCGGGACTAGCGGGAGGAGGTTGGGAGGAGACCCAGTACTTC	CSAGLAGGGWEETQYF
TRBJ1-2	TRBD1	TRBV15	.	TGTGCCTCGGGGACAGGGGTGACCTATGGCTACACCTTC	CASGTGVTYGYTF
TRBJ1-4	.	TRBV15	few	TGTGCCACGGGACCCCTTGGAGGAAAACTGTTTTTT	CATGPLGGKLFF
TRBJ2-5	TRBD1	TRBV5-1	.	TGCGCCAGCAGCTCAGGACAGGTTGGGTTGGGGGAGACCCAGTACTTC	CASSSGQVGLGETQYF
TRBJ1-2	.	TRBV19	.	TGTGCCAGTAGTGGTTTGGTCGAGCGAGAGTACTACTATGGCTACACCTTC	CASSGLVEREYYYGYTF
TRBJ2-3	TRBD2	TRBV28	medium-sized	TGTGCCAGCAGTTCGCCACTAGCGGGAGGTGCGACAGATACGCAGTATTTT	CASSSPLAGGATDTQYF
TRBJ2-7	TRBD2	TRBV7-8	few	TGTGCCAGCAGCGCCGGACTAGCGGGCTACGAGCAGTACTTC	CASSAGLAGYEQYF
TRBJ1-6	.	TRBV30	.	TGTGCCTGGAGTGTATCGGGGTCCTATAATTCACCCCTCCACTTT	CAWSVSGSYNSPLHF
TRBJ1-2	TRBD1	TRBV18	few	TGTGCCAGCTCCGGGACAGGCGATGGCTACACCTTC	CASSGTGDGYTF
TRBJ2-7	.	TRBV9	.	TGTGCCAGCAGCGTTAGCCCCACCTACGAGCAGTACTTC	CASSVSPTYEQYF
TRBJ2-7	.	TRBV30	.	TGTGCCTGGAGTGTACAAACCGGGCCGAAGGTAGCGCCGCCCTACGAGCAGTACTTC	CAWSVQTGPKVAPPYEQYF
TRBJ1-1	.	TRBV10-2	few	TGCGCCAGCAGAGCGCAGAACACTGAAGCTTTCTTT	CASRAQNTEAFF
TRBJ2-1	.	TRBV28	few	TGTGCCAGCAGTTTGGGTCTGACTAGCTCCTACAATGAGCAGTTCTTC	CASSLGLTSSYNEQFF
TRBJ2-1	TRBD2	TRBV20-1	.	TGCAGTGCACCCGAGGCAGCGGGAGTTTTAAATGAGCAGTTCTTC	CSAPEAAGVLNEQFF
TRBJ2-2	.	TRBV30	.	TGTGCCTGGAGTGTTACCCAGGGTCACACCGGGGAGCTGTTTTTT	CAWSVTQGHTGELFF
TRBJ1-4	TRBD1	TRBV11-2	medium-sized	TGTGCCAGCAGCCTCGGGGACAGGGATAATGAAAAACTGTTTTTT	CASSLGDRDNEKLFF
TRBJ2-7	TRBD2	TRBV12-3/TRBV12-4	.	TGTGCCAGCAGTTTCAGCGGGACGGGGAAACTAGCGCGATTCTCCTACGAGCAATACTTC	CASSFSGTGKLARFSYEQYF
TRBJ2-1	.	TRBV7-9	.	TGTGCCAGCAGCTTAGCGCGGGACAATGAGCAGTTCTTC	CASSLARDNEQFF
TRBJ2-1	.	TRBV30	.	TGTGCCCTTGGAGGCGTTGGGCAGTTCTTC	CALGGVGQFF
TRBJ2-1	TRBD2	TRBV7-9	medium-sized	TGTGCCAGCAGCTCAACTAGCGGGAATTACAATGAGCAGTTCTTC	CASSSTSGNYNEQFF
TRBJ2-3	.	TRBV18	medium-sized	TGTGCCAGCTCACCCGGGAAGGCAGATACGCAGTATTTT	CASSPGKADTQYF
TRBJ2-7	TRBD2	TRBV20-1	.	TGCAGTGCTAGAGATGGAGCGGGAAAGAACGAGCAGTACTTC	CSARDGAGKNEQYF
TRBJ2-3	TRBD2	TRBV28	few	TGTGCCAGCAGTTTGGAAGCGGGGCGGGGCCCAGATACGCAGTATTTT	CASSLEAGRGPDTQYF
TRBJ2-7	.	TRBV3-1	.	TGTGCCAGCAGCCCAACCTGGGGCGCATCCTACGAGCAGTACTTC	CASSPTWGASYEQYF
TRBJ2-7	TRBD1	TRBV9	few	TGTGCCAGCGGGGACAGGAACTACGAGCAGTACTTC	CASGDRNYEQYF
TRBJ2-7	.	TRBV20-1	.	TGCAGTGCTAGTGCCAGGGCGGGAACCTACGAGCAGTACTTC	CSASARAGTYEQYF
TRBJ2-3	TRBD2	TRBV12-3/TRBV12-4	.	TGTGCCAGCAGTTTGGGGTGGGAGGGATTAGATACGCAGTATTTT	CASSLGWEGLDTQYF